The rows below give T cell receptor beta chains drawn from one sample of a study of blood T cell repertoires in COVID-19. Clones were read by immunoSEQ multiplex PCR, and TCRdb kept only the in-frame ones, dropping some. The sample lists about 480,000 clones, around 89% occurring once. Sequencing was carried out using peripheral blood. These receptors were taken from a woman aged 25-40 years with acute or convalescent COVID-19. Both conserved end residues are part of each CDR3. The D gene is left open where the match is weak. Clone sizes are given selectively: once, few, many, or a class where the clone is expanded.

clone_size,d_call,v_call,j_call,cdr3_nt,cdr3_aa
-,-,TRBV2,TRBJ2-4,TGTGCCAGCAGTGAAACGAGAGGGAATGGGGCCAAAAACATTCAGTACTTC,CASSETRGNGAKNIQYF
-,-,TRBV2,TRBJ1-6,TGTGCCAGCAGTGAATTAACAGGGCGTCTACCCCTCCACTTT,CASSELTGRLPLHF
few,TRBD1,TRBV25-1,TRBJ1-5,TGTGCCAGCAGTCAAACAGGACAGGGCAATCAGCCCCAGCATTTT,CASSQTGQGNQPQHF
-,TRBD2,TRBV7-6,TRBJ2-3,TGTGCCAGCAGCTTAGTCCCAACTAGCGGGGGGGCGGACATCGATACGCAGTATTTT,CASSLVPTSGGADIDTQYF
few,TRBD1,TRBV9,TRBJ1-6,TGTGCCAGCAGCCCAGGACAGGGGCGATCACCCCTCCACTTT,CASSPGQGRSPLHF
once,-,TRBV6-5,TRBJ1-4,TGTGCCAGCAGCGCCGTTAGCGGGGAAAAACTGTTTTTT,CASSAVSGEKLFF
once,TRBD1,TRBV6-5,TRBJ1-1,TGTGCCAGCACCTCCGGGACAGGGTACACTGAAGCTTTCTTT,CASTSGTGYTEAFF
-,-,TRBV2,TRBJ2-7,TGTGCCAGCAGTGAATACGGGGATCCGACCTACGAGCAGTACTTC,CASSEYGDPTYEQYF
-,-,TRBV4-2,TRBJ2-7,TGTGCCAGCAGCCAAGAGATCAGGGGTACCGAGCAGTACTTC,CASSQEIRGTEQYF
-,-,TRBV19,TRBJ2-3,TGTGCCAGTAGTATAGGCGGGGACGATAGCACAGATACGCAGTATTTT,CASSIGGDDSTDTQYF
-,-,TRBV20-1,TRBJ2-7,TGCAGTGCTAGTATAGCTTCATCCTACGAGCAGTACTTC,CSASIASSYEQYF
-,-,TRBV28,TRBJ1-5,TGTGCCAGCAGTTTGCGCAGGGGATTTACGGGCAATCAGCCCCAGCATTTT,CASSLRRGFTGNQPQHF
-,-,TRBV12-3/TRBV12-4,TRBJ2-2,TGTGCCTCCTCGGGCGGGGAGCTGTTTTTT,CASSGGELFF
-,TRBD1,TRBV19,TRBJ2-1,TGTGCCAGTAGTATAGTCGGGGACAGGGACTACAATGAGCAGTTCTTC,CASSIVGDRDYNEQFF
-,TRBD1,TRBV18,TRBJ2-7,TGTGCCAGCTCACCCAAGGGGGCGCCCCTCTCCTACGAGCAGTACTTC,CASSPKGAPLSYEQYF
once,-,TRBV6-5,TRBJ1-6,TGTGCCAGCAGTCGGAGCTCCTATAATTCACCCCTCCACTTT,CASSRSSYNSPLHF
-,-,TRBV5-6,TRBJ1-5,TGTGCCAGCAGCTTGGCGGGTCAGCCCCAGCATTTT,CASSLAGQPQHF
-,TRBD2,TRBV6-2/TRBV6-3,TRBJ2-1,TGTGCCAGCAGTTACGGACTAGCGGAAAGAAAAAGCTCCTACAATGAGCAGTTCTTC,CASSYGLAERKSSYNEQFF
-,TRBD2,TRBV2,TRBJ2-7,TGTGCCAGCAGGTTGGGGGGGTTATACGAGCAGTACTTC,CASRLGGLYEQYF
-,TRBD1,TRBV30,TRBJ1-2,TGTGCCTGGAGAGGTGGACAGGGAGAGAGTTACTATGGCTACACCTTC,CAWRGGQGESYYGYTF
-,TRBD2,TRBV7-9,TRBJ2-5,TGTGCCAGCAGCTTAGGAGCGGGGGGGCTTGAGACCCAGTACTTC,CASSLGAGGLETQYF
-,-,TRBV14,TRBJ2-5,TGTGCCAGCAGCCAAGATAGGTTTGGAGGGGGGGAGGAAGAGACCCAGTACTTC,CASSQDRFGGGEEETQYF
-,-,TRBV2,TRBJ1-1,TGTGCCAGCTCATTCGGAGTCACTGAAGCTTTCTTT,CASSFGVTEAFF
-,-,TRBV5-6,TRBJ2-7,TGTGCCAGCAGCCCAGGGAACAGAGGTTACGAGCAGTACTTC,CASSPGNRGYEQYF
-,TRBD1,TRBV12-3/TRBV12-4,TRBJ1-1,TGTGCCAGCAGTACAGGGGGGAACACTGAAGCTTTCTTT,CASSTGGNTEAFF
-,TRBD1,TRBV7-6,TRBJ1-6,TGTGCCAGCAGCTTAGAAGGGACAGGGGGTACACCCCTCCACTTT,CASSLEGTGGTPLHF
-,-,TRBV7-9,TRBJ2-7,TGTGCCAGCAGCTTAGAAGGGTATCGGCAGGGATCCTTTAACGAGCAGTACTTC,CASSLEGYRQGSFNEQYF
-,-,TRBV29-1,TRBJ1-2,TGCAGCGTTGACAGGACACTTAACTATGGCTACACCTTC,CSVDRTLNYGYTF
-,-,TRBV27,TRBJ1-1,TGTGCCAGCAGTTTAAATCACCAGGGTGGATTAACTGAAGCTTTCTTT,CASSLNHQGGLTEAFF
-,-,TRBV19,TRBJ1-5,TGTGCCAGTAGTATACGAACAGGACCTCAGCCCCAGCATTTT,CASSIRTGPQPQHF
few,-,TRBV24-1,TRBJ1-6,TGTGCCACCAGTGCAGGGGTGGGCTATAATTCACCCCTCCACTTT,CATSAGVGYNSPLHF
-,-,TRBV2,TRBJ2-2,TGTGCCAGCAGGAGGCAGACGAACACCGGGGAGCTGTTTTTT,CASRRQTNTGELFF
-,TRBD2,TRBV30,TRBJ2-3,TGTGCCTGGAGTGCGGGGGGGGGCACAGATACGCAGTATTTT,CAWSAGGGTDTQYF
-,-,TRBV27,TRBJ1-2,TGTGCCAGCAGTACCGGACAGCCAACTAACTATGGCTACACCTTC,CASSTGQPTNYGYTF